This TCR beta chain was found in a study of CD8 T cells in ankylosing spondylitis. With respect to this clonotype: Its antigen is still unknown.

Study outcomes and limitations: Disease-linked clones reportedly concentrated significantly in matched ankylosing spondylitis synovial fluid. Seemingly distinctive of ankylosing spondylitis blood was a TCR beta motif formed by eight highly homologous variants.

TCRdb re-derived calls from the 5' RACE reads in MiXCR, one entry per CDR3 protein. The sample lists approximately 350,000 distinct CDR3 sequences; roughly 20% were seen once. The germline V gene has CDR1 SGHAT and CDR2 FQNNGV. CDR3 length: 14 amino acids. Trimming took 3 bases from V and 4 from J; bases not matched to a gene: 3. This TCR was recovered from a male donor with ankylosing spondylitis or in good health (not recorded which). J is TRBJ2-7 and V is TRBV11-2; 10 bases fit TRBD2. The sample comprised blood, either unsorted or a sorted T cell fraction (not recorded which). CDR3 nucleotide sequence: TGTGCCAGCAGCTTCCCGACTAGCGGGTACGAGCAGTACTTC. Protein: CASSFPTSGYEQYF.